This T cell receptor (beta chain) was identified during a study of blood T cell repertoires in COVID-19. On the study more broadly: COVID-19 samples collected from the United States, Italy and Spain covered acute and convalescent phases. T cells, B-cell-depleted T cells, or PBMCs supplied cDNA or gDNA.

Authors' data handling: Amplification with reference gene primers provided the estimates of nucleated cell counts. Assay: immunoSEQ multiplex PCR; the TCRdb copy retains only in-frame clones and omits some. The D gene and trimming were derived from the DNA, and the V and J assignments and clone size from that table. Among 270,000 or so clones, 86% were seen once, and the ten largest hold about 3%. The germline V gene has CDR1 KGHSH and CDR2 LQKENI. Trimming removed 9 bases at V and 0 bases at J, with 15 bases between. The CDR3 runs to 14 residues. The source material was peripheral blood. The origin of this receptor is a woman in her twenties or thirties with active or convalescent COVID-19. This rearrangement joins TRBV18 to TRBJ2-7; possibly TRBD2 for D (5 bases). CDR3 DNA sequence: TGTGCCAGTAAGGAGGCCAGGAGCTCCTACGAGCAGTACTTC. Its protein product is CASKEARSSYEQYF. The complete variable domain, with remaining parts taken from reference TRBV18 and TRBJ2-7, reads NAGVMQNPRHLVRRRGQEARLRCSPMKGHSHVYWYRQLPEEGLKFMVYLQKENIIDESGMPKERFSAEFPKEGPSILRIQQVVRGDSAAYFCASKEARSSYEQYFGPGTRLTVT.